The clone carrying this T cell receptor beta chain came up a few times. A much larger clone lies one base from this, so it may be a read error. TCRdb re-called the 5' RACE reads with MiXCR, one entry per CDR3 protein. The sample yields about 62,000 distinct CDR3 sequences, around 3.8% seen once. This CDR3 has 16 amino acids. Germline V gene data show CDR1 as SGHRS and CDR2 as YFSETQ. Trimming pared 1 base from V and 8 bases from J, leaving 21 bases between. The source of the sample is a study of neurological immune-mediated disorders. The sequencing sample was made of PBMCs. This sequence originates from a woman in her fifties or sixties with multiple sclerosis. This rearrangement joins TRBV5-1 to TRBJ1-2; a weak D match, TRBD1 (5 bases). The CDR3 here is CASSLQTQGKGGGYTF. As DNA, the CDR3 is TGCGCCAGCAGCTTGCAAACCCAGGGAAAGGGCGGCGGCTACACCTTC.